The 6 T cell receptor beta chains listed next were all sequenced from one sample in a study of technical replicates of blood from a handful of donors. The assay was immunoSEQ multiplex PCR, and TCRdb's table has in-frame clones only and misses some. The sample holds nearly 70,000 clones, more than 85% seen once. Sequencing was carried out using PBMCs. These receptors came from a human donor in good health. Some clones in this sample may be carry-over from other donors' samples.

The J gene is TRBJ2-7, the V gene TRBV5-4; 12 bases are shared with TRBD2. This CDR3 has 16 amino acids. The germline V gene encodes CDR1 SGHNT and CDR2 YYREEE (reference sequence). J was trimmed by 5 bases and V by 3 bases; bases with no gene match: 9. Written as DNA, the CDR3 is TGTGCCAGCAGCTCCTACCTAGCGGGGGGGATCAACGAGCAGTACTTC. This encodes CASSSYLAGGINEQYF.

The rearrangement uses TRBV7-2 and TRBJ2-7, with 10 bases matching TRBD2. The CDR3 contains 15 residues. Trimming removed 5 bases from V and 0 bases from J; junction bases left unmatched: 4. Per the germline V gene, CDR1 is SGHTA and CDR2 is FQGNSA. The DNA of the CDR3 is TGTGCCAGCAGCACCACTAGCGGGGACTCCTACGAGCAGTACTTC. As protein: CASSTTSGDSYEQYF. The full variable domain, with the rest looked up from reference TRBV7-2 and TRBJ2-7, is GAGVSQSPSNKVTEKGKDVELRCDPISGHTALYWYRQSLGQGLEFLIYFQGNSAPDKSGLPSDRFSAERTGGSVSTLTIQRTQQEDSAVYLCASSTTSGDSYEQYFGPGTRLTVT.

The rearrangement uses TRBV4-1 and TRBJ2-3; possibly TRBD1 for D (5 bases). Germline V CDR1 and CDR2: MGHRA, YSYEKL. The germline V and J ends were trimmed by 0 bases and 6 bases, with 19 bases remaining between them. The length of the CDR3 is 17 residues. In DNA, the CDR3 is TGCGCCAGCAGCCAAGAAGTTCCGTTGGGGCCACCGGATACGCAGTATTTT. Its protein is CASSQEVPLGPPDTQYF.

The chain recombines TRBV18 with TRBJ2-7, with a tentative D call TRBD1 (6 bases). The CDR3 loop spans 13 amino acids. V lost 6 bases, J lost 4 bases, and 13 bases lay in between. CDR1 is KGHSH, CDR2 LQKENI, per germline. CDR3 sequence (DNA): TGTGCCAGCTCGCCTCTGACAGGATACGAGCAGTACTTC. Translation: CASSPLTGYEQYF.

This rearrangement joins TRBV30 to TRBJ1-6, with D tentatively TRBD1 (6 bases). V lost 5 bases to trimming and J lost 5 bases, with 13 bases between them. The CDR3 contains 14 residues. In germline, CDR1 is GTSNPN, CDR2 SVGIG (reference sequence). The CDR3 protein is CAWVKNRDNSPLHF. DNA of the CDR3: TGTGCCTGGGTGAAAAACAGGGATAATTCACCCCTCCACTTT.

CDR3 region: CATSTVTGASYGYTF. The CDR3 DNA sequence: TGTGCCACCAGCACTGTCACAGGGGCCTCCTATGGCTACACCTTC. The chain combines TRBV15 with TRBJ1-2; 7 positions agree with TRBD1. Germline V gene sequence: CDR1 LNHNV, CDR2 YYDKDF (reference sequence). The CDR3 covers 15 residues. V shed 4 bases, J shed 4 bases, and the junction held 9 bases outside the gene matches.